The 17 T cell receptor beta chains listed next were all sequenced from one sample in a study of blood T cell repertoires in COVID-19. The data were produced by immunoSEQ multiplex PCR, yet TCRdb's version contains in-frame clones alone and is incomplete. In the table there are roughly 52,000 clones, more than 70% of which are singletons. Sample: peripheral blood. The receptors shown here come from a human donor in a cohort sampled during active COVID-19.

V gene TRBV5-5 combines with J gene TRBJ1-1, with unresolved D. This CDR3 region has 14 residues. The V gene lost 0 bases and the J gene lost 1 base, with 7 bases spanning the gap. Germline values: CDR1 SGHKS, CDR2 YYEKEE (reference sequence). This CDR3 reads CASSLVVRNTEAFF. The CDR3 nucleotides read TGTGCCAGCAGCTTGGTTGTCAGGAACACTGAAGCTTTCTTT.

The genes are TRBV6-2 or TRBV6-3 and TRBJ2-5, with D possibly being TRBD1 (6 bases). Germline CDR1 reads MNHEY; CDR2 reads SVGEGT. V shed 4 bases and J shed 5 bases, with 11 bases lying between them. The CDR3 length is 13 residues. The CDR3: CASSSTRGETQYF. DNA of the CDR3: TGTGCCAGCAGTTCAACTAGGGGGGAGACCCAGTACTTC.

CDR3 coding DNA: TGCGCCAGCAGCCTCTCCTCGACAGGGGGCGGGAATTCACCCCTCCACTTT. Amino acid sequence: CASSLSSTGGGNSPLHF. The V call is TRBV5-1, the J call TRBJ1-6; TRBD1 agrees at 10 bases. V gave up 4 bases and J gave up 7 bases; unmatched junction bases: 11. Germline-derived CDR1 and CDR2 are SGHRS and YFSETQ. This CDR3 has 17 amino acids.

CDR3 sequence: CASSRRTGTGGYEQYF. The CDR3 DNA reads TGTGCCAGCTCCCGAAGAACCGGGACAGGGGGCTACGAGCAGTACTTC. J is TRBJ2-7 and V is TRBV18; 11 nucleotides line up with TRBD1. The CDR3 runs 16 residues. Trimming cost V 6 bases and J 3 bases; bases outside gene matches: 10. The V gene's germline CDR1 is KGHSH and CDR2 LQKENI.

This clone has only one observation. The J gene is TRBJ2-5, the V gene TRBV20-1, with D tentatively TRBD1 (6 bases). CDR1 is DFQATT and CDR2 is SNEGSKA in the germline V gene (reference sequence). Trimming pared 3 bases from V and 9 bases from J, leaving 17 bases between. The CDR3 is 13 residues long. The CDR3 reads CSASVSTGRPQYF. CDR3 sequence (DNA): TGCAGTGCTAGTGTTTCGACAGGTCGGCCCCAGTACTTC.

This chain's CDR3 is CASSLTGTGVIYGYTF. In nucleotides, the CDR3 is TGTGCCAGTAGTTTAACTGGGACAGGGGTTATCTATGGCTACACCTTC. The chain has TRBV19 and TRBJ1-2; 10 nucleotides line up with TRBD1. The CDR3 extends over 16 amino acids. The V and J ends lost 5 bases and 4 bases, in that order; junction bases with no gene match: 10. Germline V lookup: CDR1 LNHDA, CDR2 SQIVND (reference sequence). Drawing the rest from reference TRBV19 and TRBJ1-2, the complete variable domain is DGGITQSPKYLFRKEGQNVTLSCEQNLNHDAMYWYRQDPGQGLRLIYYSQIVNDFQKGDIAEGYSVSREKKESFPLTVTSAQKNPTAFYLCASSLTGTGVIYGYTFGSGTRLTVV.

The chain joins TRBV3-1 (or the pseudogene TRBV3-2) to TRBJ2-3, with 7 bases that match TRBD1. The CDR3 contains 14 residues. The ends lost 4 bases at V and 3 bases at J; junction bases unmatched: 4. The germline V gene has CDR1 LGHDT and CDR2 YNNKEL (reference sequence). The CDR3 protein is CASSPTTGTDTQYF. The CDR3 DNA follows: TGTGCCAGCAGCCCGACGACAGGGACAGATACGCAGTATTTT.

The chain joins TRBV5-4 to TRBJ2-2; 7 positions match TRBD1. CDR1 and CDR2 (germline): SGHNT, YYREEE (reference sequence). The CDR3 runs 16 residues. After removal of 0 bases from V and 5 bases from J, the junction contained 7 bases not matched to a gene. This CDR3 is CASSLVVGTVTGELFF. DNA of the CDR3: TGTGCCAGCAGCTTGGTTGTCGGGACAGTTACCGGGGAGCTGTTTTTT.

The V call is TRBV6-5, the J call TRBJ2-7; no clear D gene. The germline CDR1 and CDR2 sequences are MNHEY and SVGAGI. This CDR3 comprises 13 residues. Trimming pared 5 bases from V and 5 bases from J, leaving 13 bases between. The CDR3 DNA is TGTGCCAGCAGTACACCTGGTCGGGACGAGCAGTACTTC. Its translation is CASSTPGRDEQYF.

V and J are TRBV7-9 and TRBJ1-1; D may be TRBD1 (6 bases). The germline V and J ends were trimmed by 1 base and 14 bases, with 14 bases remaining between them. The CDR3 consists of 12 residues. Germline-derived CDR1 and CDR2 are SEHNR and FQNEAQ (reference sequence). The CDR3 loop is CASSLVGGLRFF. CDR3 nucleotides: TGTGCCAGCAGCTTAGTGGGGGGGCTCCGATTCTTT.

V usage is TRBV7-9 and J usage is TRBJ1-5; 8 nucleotides match TRBD1. The CDR3 length is 13 residues. With V trimmed by 2 bases and J by 6 bases, 0 bases remained unmatched. Germline CDR1 SEHNR, CDR2 FQNEAQ (reference sequence). CDR3 sequence reads: CASSLQGAQPQHF. Written as DNA, the CDR3 is TGTGCCAGCAGCTTACAGGGGGCTCAGCCCCAGCATTTT.

This clone appeared many times. The chain couples TRBV9 to TRBJ1-3; D may be TRBD1 (5 bases). V was trimmed by 4 bases and J by 4 bases, leaving 9 bases between them. Looked up from germline, CDR1 is SGDLS and CDR2 is YYNGEE. This CDR3 is built from 13 residues. This chain's CDR3 is CASSRGQGNTIYF. The DNA for the CDR3 is TGTGCCAGCAGCAGGGGCCAGGGAAACACCATATATTTT.

The chain carries TRBV6-5 and TRBJ1-2, with D unclear. This CDR3 has 13 amino acids. V was cut by 6 bases and J by 8 bases, with 16 bases left in between. Germline CDR1 and CDR2: MNHEY and SVGAGI. CDR3 in amino acids: CASSPLGGLGYTF. For the CDR3, the DNA is TGTGCCAGCAGCCCCCTGGGAGGGCTCGGCTACACCTTC.

The chain links TRBV7-3 to TRBJ2-1, with D possibly TRBD2 on 6 matching bases. Germline V lookup: CDR1 SGHTA, CDR2 FQGTGA. Trimming removed 5 bases at V and 7 bases at J, with 12 bases between. This CDR3 has 13 residues. In nucleotides, the CDR3 is TGTGCCAGCAGCCGAGGGAGGATTAATGAGCAGTTCTTC. It codes for CASSRGRINEQFF.

This chain connects TRBV7-9 to TRBJ1-2; D uncertain. CDR3 length equals 15 residues. The V and J ends lost 1 base and 0 bases respectively, with 9 bases between them. Looked up from germline, CDR1 is SEHNR and CDR2 is FQNEAQ (reference sequence). CDR3 bases: TGTGCCAGCAGCTTAGGACTCAGCCCTAACTATGGCTACACCTTC. Its translation: CASSLGLSPNYGYTF.

This clone was recorded once. CDR3 nucleotide sequence: TGTGCCAGCAGCCCGGTCAAGGGGTCCTCTGGCTCCTACAATGAGCAGTTCTTC. It is translated as CASSPVKGSSGSYNEQFF. This rearrangement joins TRBV14 to TRBJ2-1; maybe TRBD1 (5 bases). V lost 4 bases to trimming and J lost 0 bases, with 19 bases between them. CDR1 is SGHDN and CDR2 is FVKESK in the germline V gene. This CDR3 has 18 residues.

V gene TRBV27 combines with J gene TRBJ2-7; weak D call: TRBD2 (6 bases). The ends were cut back, 8 bases at V and 5 bases at J, with 13 bases in the middle. This CDR3 spans 12 amino acids. CDR1 and CDR2 from the germline V gene are MNHEY and SMNVEV (reference sequence). This CDR3 reads CASYGGSHEQYF. The CDR3 coding sequence is TGTGCCAGCTATGGGGGGAGCCACGAGCAGTACTTC.